This TCR beta chain is from a study of radiation and T cells in renal cell carcinoma. Findings of the study overall: Top tumor clonotypes rose in blood 2 weeks post-radiation, then contracted.

Note on this clone: Its specificity is unknown.

J gave up 3 bases and V 6 bases, and 4 bases lay outside the gene matches. The CDR3 has 13 residues. Per the germline V gene, CDR1 is SEHNR and CDR2 is FQNEAQ (reference sequence). This sample's time point: baseline pretreatment blood. Treatment noted: 15 Gy SBRT to primary tumor, nephrectomy 4 weeks later. This renal cell carcinoma was of the clear cell type. TCRdb keeps only in-frame clones here, not all; method: immunoSEQ multiplex PCR. The sample yields over 45,000 clones, approximately 84% seen once. The chain combines TRBV7-9 with TRBJ2-7, with 8 bases aligning to TRBD1. The sequence came from a man in his 60s with renal cell carcinoma. The sample here was blood, taken from a patient whose treatment included radiotherapy and nephrectomy. CDR3 nucleotides: TGTGCCAGCAGTCGGACAGGGAGCTACGAGCAGTACGTC. This gives the protein CASSRTGSYEQYV.